These 24 T cell receptor beta chains share one sample of origin, sequenced in a study of blood T cells in healthy people across ages. Primed by a sample-barcoded 5' primer and a J-beta primer mix, a second PCR proceeded for about 7 to 12 cycles. TCRdb passed the 5' RACE reads through MiXCR, listing each CDR3 protein once. The sample includes 650,000 to 800,000 distinct CDR3 sequences, around 52% of them seen just once. The source material was blood. These receptors originate from a woman of 80 years or more in good health.

The chain has TRBV2 and TRBJ1-5; D is ambiguous. Trimming removed 7 bases at V and 1 base at J, with 5 bases between. CDR1 and CDR2 from the germline V gene are SNHLY and FYNNEI. This CDR3 is 12 amino acids long. CDR3 DNA: TGTGCCAGCAAAGCGAGCAATCAGCCCCAGCATTTT. Translated, it gives CASKASNQPQHF.

This chain links TRBV10-3 with TRBJ2-5; no reliable D call. The end of the DNA is better explained by TRBJ2-7, so the J call may be wrong. The CDR3 loop spans 12 amino acids. CDR1 and CDR2 from the germline V gene are ENHRY and SYGVKD. The CDR3 DNA is TGTGCCATCGGTAACCGATCTTACGAGCAGTACTTC. The encoded protein is CAIGNRSYEQYF.

This clonotype was counted at least ten times. A much larger clone lies one base from this, so it may be a read error. This chain connects TRBV11-1 to TRBJ2-7; a weak D match, TRBD2 (6 bases). Germline V lookup: CDR1 SGHAT, CDR2 FQDESV (reference sequence). Trimming took off 2 bases at V and 7 bases at J, with 12 bases between the two ends. CDR3 length: 13 amino acids. The CDR3 nucleotides are TGTGCCAGCAGCTTACGGGGGAACAATGAGCAGTACTTC. Encoded protein: CASSLRGNNEQYF.

The chain recombines TRBV12-3 or TRBV12-4 with TRBJ1-5; D remains unclear. Trimming cost V 3 bases and J 7 bases, with 10 bases left between them. The CDR3 is 13 residues long. The CDR3 is CASSLVSGQPQHF. The CDR3 DNA reads TGTGCCAGCAGTTTGGTTAGCGGCCAGCCCCAGCATTTT.

This clonotype was observed a few times. The chain is built from TRBV7-9 and TRBJ2-1; D gene uncertain. Germline V gene sequence: CDR1 SEHNR, CDR2 FQNEAQ (reference sequence). This CDR3 region has 14 residues. V gave up 2 bases and J gave up 7 bases, with 12 bases separating them. The CDR3 sequence: CASSLTSLGNEQFF. CDR3 in DNA: TGTGCCAGCAGCTTAACCTCCCTCGGGAATGAGCAGTTCTTC.

The chain uses TRBV20-1 and TRBJ2-1, with a weak D call TRBD2 (6 bases). The CDR3 is 16 amino acids. CDR1 is DFQATT and CDR2 is SNEGSKA in the germline V gene (reference sequence). The germline V and J ends were trimmed by 4 bases and 0 bases, with 16 bases remaining between them. CDR3 sequence: CSAIGDLLISYNEQFF. The CDR3 coding sequence is TGCAGTGCTATAGGGGACTTACTAATCTCCTACAATGAGCAGTTCTTC.

In this sample, this clonotype turned up a few times. CDR3 coding DNA: TGTGCCAGCAGCTTATCAATAGGGCCCTACGAGCAGTACTTC. Translated, it gives CASSLSIGPYEQYF. This chain uses TRBV7-2 with TRBJ2-7; D uncertain. The germline V and J ends were trimmed by 2 bases and 2 bases, with 10 bases remaining between them. CDR1 and CDR2 (germline): SGHTA, FQGNSA. The CDR3 is made up of 14 amino acids.

The chain combines TRBV21-1 with TRBJ1-2. TRBV21-1 corresponds to a pseudogene. This CDR3 region has 13 residues. The chain's CDR3 is CASSNWENYGYTF. Here the CDR3 DNA reads TGTGCCAGCAGCAATTGGGAGAACTATGGCTACACCTTC.

Here the CDR3 reads CASDAGQGGYF. The CDR3 DNA reads TGTGCCAGCGATGCCGGACAGGGGGGGTATTTT. This chain connects TRBV6-1 to TRBJ2-3; 10 bases agree with TRBD1. V lost 8 bases to trimming and J lost 14 bases; unmatched junction nucleotides: 7. The CDR3 loop spans 11 amino acids. CDR1 MNHNS and CDR2 SASEGT come from the germline V gene.

The rearrangement joins TRBV25-1 to TRBJ2-6, with D possibly being TRBD2 (6 bases). This CDR3 spans 17 amino acids. Trimming removed 2 bases at V and 1 base at J, with 12 bases between. CDR1 MGHDK and CDR2 SYGVNS come from the germline V gene. DNA of the CDR3: TGTGCCAGCAGTGAAGGGACTGGGAGGTCTGGGGCCAACGTCCTGACTTTC. Its translation: CASSEGTGRSGANVLTF.

This rearrangement joins TRBV20-1 to TRBJ1-5; D not certain. Germline V CDR1 and CDR2: DFQATT, SNEGSKA (reference sequence). Trimming removed 5 bases from V and 5 bases from J, with 16 bases in between. The CDR3 consists of 14 residues. The CDR3 nucleotides read TGCAGTGCTGGAACTGCCTTAGTGGATCAGCCCCAGCATTTT. Its translation: CSAGTALVDQPQHF.

A remark on this clonotype: Germline is not matched at one junction end, which may reflect a read error. The V and J genes are TRBV5-1 and TRBJ2-7, with D hard to call. The CDR3 has 13 residues. The germline gives CDR1 SGHRS, CDR2 YFSETQ. CDR3: CASSIRTSDEQYF. For the CDR3, the DNA is TGCGCCAGCAGCATACGGACCTCCGACGAGCAGTACTTC.

This clonotype has a handful of counts. The chain is built from TRBV5-1 and TRBJ1-4; 9 bases map to TRBD1. This CDR3 has 14 residues. The V and J ends lost 4 bases and 7 bases, in that order; junction bases with no gene match: 5. CDR1 and CDR2 (germline): SGHRS, YFSETQ. The CDR3 sequence: CASSPGTGSEKLFF. As DNA, the CDR3 is TGCGCCAGCAGCCCCGGGACAGGGTCTGAAAAACTGTTTTTT.

The V call is TRBV20-1, the J call TRBJ2-6; TRBD1 might be the D (5 bases). The CDR3 is made up of 16 amino acids. V lost 5 bases and J lost 1, with 15 bases in between. Per the germline V gene, CDR1 is DFQATT and CDR2 is SNEGSKA (reference sequence). The CDR3 loop reads CSASLSRVSGANVLTF. DNA for the CDR3: TGCAGTGCTTCCCTCTCCAGGGTATCTGGGGCCAACGTCCTGACTTTC.

About this clonotype: At one boundary the junction diverges from the germline segment, which might be a read error. The chain recombines TRBV14 with TRBJ2-7, with D tentatively TRBD1 (6 bases). Germline assignment: CDR1 SGHDN and CDR2 FVKESK. There are 15 residues in the CDR3. The chain's CDR3 is CTSSQRSRGLYEQYF. In nucleotides, the CDR3 is TGTACCAGCAGCCAGAGGTCCAGGGGTCTCTACGAGCAGTACTTC.

This clonotype was detected once. The chain combines TRBV28 with TRBJ2-7; 12 nucleotides align to TRBD2. The ends lost 2 bases at V and 0 bases at J; junction bases unmatched: 17. The length of the CDR3 is 21 residues. The germline CDR1 and CDR2 sequences are MDHEN and SYDVKM. In nucleotides, the CDR3 is TGTGCCAGCAGTTTAGGTTTTCCCATCCTCGGACTAGCGGGACACTCCTACGAGCAGTACTTC. Its protein is CASSLGFPILGLAGHSYEQYF.

This chain links TRBV5-1 with TRBJ2-7; D remains ambiguous. The V gene lost 4 bases and the J gene lost 3 bases, with 14 bases spanning the gap. Germline values: CDR1 SGHRS, CDR2 YFSETQ. CDR3 length: 14 residues. The CDR3 is CASSKARPIYEQYF. The DNA for the CDR3 is TGCGCCAGCAGCAAGGCCCGACCAATCTACGAGCAGTACTTC.

The V call is TRBV6-6, the J call TRBJ2-3, with D uncertain. Trimming shortened V by 7 bases and J by 3 bases, and 11 bases separated the two germline ends. The CDR3 length is 13 residues. The germline V gene encodes CDR1 MNHNY and CDR2 SVGAGI (reference sequence). CDR3 coding DNA: TGTGCCAGCACCGCCGGTTCGACAGATACGCAGTATTTT. The encoded protein is CASTAGSTDTQYF.

The chain joins TRBV7-2 to TRBJ1-2, with D possibly TRBD1 on 6 matching bases. Trimming took off 1 base at V and 8 bases at J, with 14 bases between the two ends. There are 14 residues in the CDR3. The germline gives CDR1 SGHTA, CDR2 FQGNSA. The DNA for the CDR3 is TGTGCCAGCAGCTTAGATCGGGGGCGCCGCGGCTACACCTTC. Amino acid sequence: CASSLDRGRRGYTF.

This chain joins TRBV28 and TRBJ2-7; TRBD1 agrees at 7 bases. Trimming removed 5 bases from V and 4 bases from J; junction bases left unmatched: 5. Germline lookup yields CDR1 MDHEN and CDR2 SYDVKM. The CDR3 runs 13 residues. The CDR3, as DNA: TGTGCCAGCAGTGCGACAGGGTATTACGAGCAGTACTTC. It encodes CASSATGYYEQYF.

This clonotype appeared a single time. The rearrangement links TRBV4-3 to TRBJ1-1; D ambiguous. V lost 0 bases and J 6 bases, leaving 11 bases between the germline ends. This CDR3 region has 14 residues. Germline V lookup: CDR1 LGHNA, CDR2 YSLEER. The CDR3 loop reads CASSQDGRYSEAFF. DNA for the CDR3: TGCGCCAGCAGCCAAGACGGGAGGTATTCTGAAGCTTTCTTT.

This clonotype came up many times. V usage is TRBV14 and J usage is TRBJ2-1; unclear D gene. Trimming removed 1 base from V and 11 bases from J, with 9 bases in between. The CDR3 is 12 residues long. Per germline, CDR1 SGHDN and CDR2 FVKESK. The CDR3: CASSQVSAKQFF. Written as DNA, the CDR3 is TGTGCCAGCAGCCAAGTATCGGCGAAGCAGTTCTTC. The full variable domain, completed using reference TRBV14 and TRBJ2-1, is EAGVTQFPSHSVIEKGQTVTLRCDPISGHDNLYWYRRVMGKEIKFLLHFVKESKQDESGMPNNRFLAERTGGTYSTLKVQPAELEDSGVYFCASSQVSAKQFFGPGTRLTVL.

In this sample, this clonotype turned up a few times. CDR3: CASSPSKNTEAFF. The CDR3 DNA sequence: TGTGCCAGCTCACCTTCTAAGAACACTGAAGCTTTCTTT. V usage is TRBV18 and J usage is TRBJ1-1; D unclear. CDR1 and CDR2 (germline): KGHSH, LQKENI. The CDR3 contains 13 residues. The germline V and J ends were trimmed by 3 bases and 1 base, with 6 bases remaining between them.

In this sample, this clonotype turned up many times. This chain links TRBV6-1 with TRBJ2-3, with no clear D. The CDR3 spans 12 residues. Trimming took 8 bases from V and 0 from J, leaving 6 bases between them. Germline V gene lookup returns CDR1 MNHNS and CDR2 SASEGT. CDR3 nucleotide sequence: TGTGCCAGCTCGAAAAGCACAGATACGCAGTATTTT. Encoded protein: CASSKSTDTQYF.